This TCR beta chain comes out of a study of T cell repertoires in ileal Crohn's disease. The V end was cut by 7 bases, the J end by 4 bases, with 13 bases between. This CDR3 spans 13 amino acids. The V gene's germline CDR1 is SGHRS and CDR2 YFSETQ. Patients were adults with ileal or ileocolonic Crohn's disease needing resection. Profiling relied on immunoSEQ multiplex PCR, and the TCRdb table lists in-frame clones only, not all of them. The repertoire holds approximately 5,400 clones, 82% seen once, with more than 13% in the top ten. The TCR sequence derives from an adult with Crohn's disease. Material for sequencing was ileal tissue. The rearrangement links TRBV5-1 to TRBJ2-3; TRBD1 is a possible D gene (5 bases). As DNA, the CDR3 is TGCGCCAGCGGAACAAAAGGGGCAGATACGCAGTATTTT. This translates into CASGTKGADTQYF.